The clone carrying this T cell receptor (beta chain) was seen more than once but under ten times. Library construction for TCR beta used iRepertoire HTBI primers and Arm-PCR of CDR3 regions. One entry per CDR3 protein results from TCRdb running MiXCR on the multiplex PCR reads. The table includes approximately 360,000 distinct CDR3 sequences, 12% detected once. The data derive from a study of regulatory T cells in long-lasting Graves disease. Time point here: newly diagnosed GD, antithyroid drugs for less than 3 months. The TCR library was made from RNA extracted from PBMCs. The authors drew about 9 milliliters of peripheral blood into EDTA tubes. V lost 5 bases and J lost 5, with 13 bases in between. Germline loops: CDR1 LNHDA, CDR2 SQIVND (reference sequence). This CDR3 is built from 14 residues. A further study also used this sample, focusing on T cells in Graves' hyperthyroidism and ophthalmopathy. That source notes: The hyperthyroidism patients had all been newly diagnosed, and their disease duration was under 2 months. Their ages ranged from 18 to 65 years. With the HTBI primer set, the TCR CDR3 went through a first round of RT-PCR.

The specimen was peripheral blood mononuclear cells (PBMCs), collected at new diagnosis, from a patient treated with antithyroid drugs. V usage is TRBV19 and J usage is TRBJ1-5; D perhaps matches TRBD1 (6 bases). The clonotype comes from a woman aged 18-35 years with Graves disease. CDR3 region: CASSLQGGHQPQHF. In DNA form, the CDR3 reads TGTGCCAGTAGTCTACAGGGTGGTCATCAGCCCCAGCATTTT.